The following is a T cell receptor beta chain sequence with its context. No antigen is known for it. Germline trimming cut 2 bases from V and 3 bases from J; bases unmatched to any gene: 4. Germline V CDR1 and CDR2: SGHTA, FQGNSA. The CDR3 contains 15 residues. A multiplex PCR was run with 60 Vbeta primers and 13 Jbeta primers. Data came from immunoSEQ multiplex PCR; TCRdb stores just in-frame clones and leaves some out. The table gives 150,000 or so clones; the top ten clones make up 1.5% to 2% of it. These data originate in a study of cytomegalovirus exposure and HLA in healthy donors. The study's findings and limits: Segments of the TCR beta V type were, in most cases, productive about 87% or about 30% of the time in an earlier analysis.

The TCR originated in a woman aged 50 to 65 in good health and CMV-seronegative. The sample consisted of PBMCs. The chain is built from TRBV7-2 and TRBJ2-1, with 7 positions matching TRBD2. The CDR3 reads CASSLYRGDYNEQFF. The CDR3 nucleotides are TGTGCCAGCAGCTTATACCGGGGGGACTACAATGAGCAGTTCTTC.